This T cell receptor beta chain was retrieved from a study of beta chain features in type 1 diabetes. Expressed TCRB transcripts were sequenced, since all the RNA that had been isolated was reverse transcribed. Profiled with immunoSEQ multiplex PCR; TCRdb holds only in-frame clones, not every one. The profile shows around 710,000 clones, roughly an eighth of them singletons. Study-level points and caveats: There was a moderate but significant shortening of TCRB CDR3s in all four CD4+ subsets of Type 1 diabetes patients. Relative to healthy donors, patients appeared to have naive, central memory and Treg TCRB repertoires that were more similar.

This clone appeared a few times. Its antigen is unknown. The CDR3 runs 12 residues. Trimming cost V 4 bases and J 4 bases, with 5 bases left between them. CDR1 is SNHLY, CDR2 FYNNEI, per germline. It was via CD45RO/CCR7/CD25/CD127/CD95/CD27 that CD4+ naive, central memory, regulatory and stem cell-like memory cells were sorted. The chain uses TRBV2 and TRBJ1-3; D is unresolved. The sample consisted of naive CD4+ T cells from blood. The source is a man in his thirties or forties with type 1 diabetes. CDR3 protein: CASSVAGNTIYF. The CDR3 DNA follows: TGTGCCAGCAGTGTAGCCGGAAACACCATATATTTT.